One T cell receptor beta chain is described in this entry. Its antigen is unknown. This entry comes from a study of cytomegalovirus exposure and HLA in healthy donors. General study findings and limits: Judged likely to be a sequencing artifact was a cluster of highly shared sequence variants. The authors assumed roughly uniform sequencing depth across donors for presence/absence analyses.

This PCR relied on a set of 60 Vbeta primers and 13 Jbeta primers. The repertoire was sequenced with immunoSEQ multiplex PCR; TCRdb's copy has only in-frame clones and lacks some. This table has roughly 130,000 clones, 70% to 85% appearing once. The clonotype comes from a boy between 2 and 10 years old in good health and CMV-seronegative. Sequencing used PBMCs.

CDR3 loop: CASSPYGTVDNEKLFF. For the CDR3, the DNA is TGTGCCAGTAGTCCTTACGGGACAGTTGACAATGAAAAACTGTTTTTT. This sequence joins TRBV19 and TRBJ1-4, with 7 bases fitting TRBD1. CDR1 and CDR2 from the germline V gene are LNHDA and SQIVND (reference sequence). This CDR3 spans 16 amino acids. With V trimmed by 5 bases and J by 5 bases, 11 bases remained unmatched.